The T cell receptor (beta chain) described here comes from a study of shared clonotypes between healthy human individuals. Study outcomes and limitations: Only blood underwent sampling, and tissue repertoires likely differ.

Measured with immunoSEQ multiplex PCR; TCRdb has only the in-frame clones, and not every one. The table has around 1.5 million clones, approximately 98% seen once. With respect to this clone: As yet, its antigen is unknown.

The germline V and J ends were trimmed by 1 base and 5 bases, with 15 bases remaining between them. CDR3 length: 15 residues. CDR1 and CDR2 (germline): SGHDT, YYEEEE. The clonotype originates from a man younger than 45 in good health. The chain joins TRBV5-6 to TRBJ1-2; the D gene is possibly TRBD1 (5 bases). Material: naive CD4+ T cells sorted from blood. Described subset: CD45RA+ positively selected. CDR3 protein: CASSLKGVTEYGYTF. In DNA, the CDR3 is TGTGCCAGCAGCTTGAAAGGAGTGACAGAGTATGGCTACACCTTC.